The 14 T cell receptor beta chains given below trace back to one sample, sequenced in a study of T-cell reconstitution after alpha-beta-depleted transplantation in children. Unique molecular identifiers were used to barcode this TCRbeta library. TCRdb used MiXCR to reprocess the PCR reads, holding one entry per CDR3 protein. The repertoire holds approximately 420,000 distinct CDR3 sequences, with under 13% as singletons. The input for sequencing was PBMCs from the stem cell graft donor, taken from the stem cell graft. The receptor source for this set is a human donor who donated a stem cell graft to a child with acute myeloid leukemia.

The chain has TRBV27 and TRBJ1-4, with TRBD1 identical over 7 bases. Germline values: CDR1 MNHEY, CDR2 SMNVEV (reference sequence). J was trimmed by 2 bases and V by 5 bases; bases with no gene match: 5. The CDR3 runs to 15 residues. The CDR3 nucleotides read TGTGCCAGCAGTCGTACAGGGGCTACTAATGAAAAACTGTTTTTT. Amino acids: CASSRTGATNEKLFF.

The genes are TRBV5-5 and TRBJ1-3; D is unresolved. The germline gives CDR1 SGHKS, CDR2 YYEKEE (reference sequence). Between the trimmed V and J ends, which lost 3 bases and 0 bases, there was a span of 10 bases. This CDR3 has 15 amino acids. The CDR3, as DNA: TGTGCCAGCAGCTCTCGACAACTCTCTGGAAACACCATATATTTT. This translates into CASSSRQLSGNTIYF.

This CDR3 is CASSLSGGSPWTQYF. DNA for the CDR3: TGTGCCAGCAGCTTATCCGGAGGCAGCCCGTGGACCCAGTACTTC. The chain uses TRBV7-2 and TRBJ2-5, with D maybe TRBD2 (5 bases). V shed 2 bases and J shed 7 bases, with 17 bases lying between them. The CDR3 length is 15 residues. Germline values: CDR1 SGHTA, CDR2 FQGNSA.

This clonotype was detected many times. V usage is TRBV4-2 and J usage is TRBJ2-2, with D unclear. CDR1 and CDR2 from the germline V gene are LGHNA and YNFKEQ. V was clipped by 1 base and J by 0 bases, with 6 bases between them. The CDR3 sequence is 15 residues long. CDR3 amino acids: CASSQARTNTGELFF. For the CDR3, the DNA is TGTGCCAGCAGCCAAGCTAGGACGAACACCGGGGAGCTGTTTTTT.

There are many counts of this clonotype. The chain uses TRBV29-1 and TRBJ1-4; possibly TRBD1 for D (6 bases). Germline-derived CDR1 and CDR2 are SQVTM and ANQGSEA. The CDR3 spans 14 residues. Trimming removed 6 bases from V and 1 base from J, with 12 bases in between. The CDR3 sequence: CSVRPGQTNEKLFF. The CDR3 DNA reads TGCAGCGTAAGACCGGGACAAACTAATGAAAAACTGTTTTTT.

This clonotype has ten or more counts. The chain recombines TRBV6-5 with TRBJ2-7, with 12 bases identical to TRBD2. Germline CDR1 is MNHEY and CDR2 is SVGAGI. Trimming removed 0 bases from V and 0 bases from J; junction bases left unmatched: 0. The CDR3 spans 16 residues. In DNA, the CDR3 is TGTGCCAGCAGTTACTCGGGACTAGCGGGCTCCTACGAGCAGTACTTC. It encodes CASSYSGLAGSYEQYF.

In this sample, this clonotype turned up many times. The chain has TRBV5-1 and TRBJ2-5; a weak D match, TRBD2 (7 bases). V dropped 0 bases and J dropped 5 bases, with 11 bases sitting between them. This CDR3 comprises 14 residues. Germline values: CDR1 SGHRS, CDR2 YFSETQ. CDR3 nucleotides: TGCGCCAGCAGCTTGGACGGGGGGCTGGAGACCCAGTACTTC. This translates into CASSLDGGLETQYF.

The chain uses TRBV9 and TRBJ2-1; TRBD1 matches at 8 bases. The ends lost 0 bases at V and 5 bases at J; junction bases unmatched: 10. CDR3 length: 17 amino acids. Germline CDR1 reads SGDLS; CDR2 reads YYNGEE. The CDR3 bases are TGTGCCAGCAGCGTAGGATTTGGAGGACAGGGTGACAATGAGCAGTTCTTC. It codes for CASSVGFGGQGDNEQFF.

This chain uses TRBV12-3 or TRBV12-4 with TRBJ1-5; a weak D match, TRBD1 (5 bases). The ends were cut back, 5 bases at V and 2 bases at J, with 19 bases in the middle. There are 17 residues in the CDR3. Here the CDR3 reads CASSGTTALWGNQPQHF. Written as DNA, the CDR3 is TGTGCCAGCAGTGGGACCACAGCTTTGTGGGGCAATCAGCCCCAGCATTTT.

This clonotype was counted a few times. The chain is built from TRBV7-2 and TRBJ2-7, with D perhaps TRBD1 (7 bases). CDR3 size: 14 residues. Trimming cost V 5 bases and J 5 bases, with 16 bases left between them. The germline CDR1 and CDR2 sequences are SGHTA and FQGNSA. The CDR3 reads CASSLLGGGDEQYF. DNA for the CDR3: TGTGCCAGCAGCCTGCTTGGAGGGGGCGACGAGCAGTACTTC.

This clonotype was seen only a few times. This chain connects TRBV5-1 to TRBJ2-3; no clear D. V was clipped by 0 bases and J by 4 bases, with 9 bases between them. Germline CDR1 and CDR2: SGHRS and YFSETQ. This CDR3 has 14 amino acids. The CDR3 DNA reads as TGCGCCAGCAGCTTGGACCCTAGACCAGATACGCAGTATTTT. Translating gives CASSLDPRPDTQYF.

This clonotype occurred many times. V and J are TRBV29-1 and TRBJ2-2, with 7 bases identical to TRBD1. This CDR3 is 13 amino acids long. CDR1 is SQVTM and CDR2 is ANQGSEA in the germline V gene. V was clipped by 7 bases and J by 6 bases; unmatched bases: 8. The CDR3 sequence is CSGQTGFPGELFF. The CDR3, as DNA: TGCAGCGGCCAGACAGGGTTTCCCGGGGAGCTGTTTTTT.

In its sample, this clonotype was seen a few times. The chain is built from TRBV10-3 and TRBJ2-5; 9 nucleotides align to TRBD2. Losses at the gene ends were 3 bases for V and 5 bases for J; bases not matched to a gene: 10. Germline loops: CDR1 ENHRY, CDR2 SYGVKD. The CDR3 loop spans 16 amino acids. In DNA form, the CDR3 reads TGTGCCATCAGTGATGTGACTAGCGGACAAGTTGAGACCCAGTACTTC. It specifies CAISDVTSGQVETQYF.

This clonotype has a handful of counts. The V and J genes are TRBV21-1 and TRBJ2-2; the DNA was not compared with TRBD2, the D call given in the table. TRBV21-1 is marked as a pseudogene. The CDR3 is made up of 14 amino acids. This CDR3 reads CASSEAWAHGELFF. For the CDR3, the DNA is TGTGCCAGCAGCGAAGCTTGGGCCCACGGGGAGCTGTTTTTT.